A single sample is the source of the 21 T cell receptor beta chains below, sequenced in a study of blood T cell repertoires in COVID-19 (dated by TCRdb to 2018 to 2021). Library method: the immunoSEQ multiplex PCR assay. TCRdb stores this immuneACCESS table with in-frame sequences only. Part of the clones is absent; in the studies checked, under half of the shortfall reflects unresolved V genes, and no reason is known for the rest. The table for this sample lists about 86,000 clones; more than 75% of them were counted only once. 0.85% to 1.3% of the sample is taken by the ten largest. The source material was peripheral blood. The origin of the receptors is a human donor in a cohort sampled during active COVID-19.

The rearrangement links TRBV5-1 to TRBJ1-4; TRBD1 might be the D (6 bases). Trimming shortened V by 4 bases and J by 4 bases, and 11 bases separated the two germline ends. Germline V gene sequence: CDR1 SGHRS, CDR2 YFSETQ. The CDR3 length is 14 residues. CDR3: CASSPGGHNEKLFF. The CDR3 DNA reads TGCGCCAGCAGCCCCGGGGGGCATAATGAAAAACTGTTTTTT.

The rearrangement uses TRBV27 and TRBJ2-3; 12 bases line up with TRBD2. V trimming: 5 bases; J trimming: 2 bases; junction bases outside the gene matches: 5. Germline-derived CDR1 and CDR2 are MNHEY and SMNVEV (reference sequence). The CDR3 runs to 16 residues. The CDR3 DNA reads as TGTGCCAGCAGTCCGACTAGCGGGAGTCCCACAGATACGCAGTATTTT. Translating it yields CASSPTSGSPTDTQYF.

V usage is TRBV7-9 and J usage is TRBJ2-5; D remains ambiguous. This CDR3 region has 12 residues. V lost 4 bases and J 4 bases, leaving 7 bases between the germline ends. Germline lookup yields CDR1 SEHNR and CDR2 FQNEAQ (reference sequence). The CDR3 nucleotides read TGTGCCAGCAGCTCCTTGGCAGAGACCCAGTACTTC. This translates into CASSSLAETQYF.

The chain uses TRBV6-2 or TRBV6-3 and TRBJ2-3; TRBD2 agrees at 14 bases. The junction had 2 bases not matched to a gene; V was cut back by 0 bases and J by 0 bases. The length of the CDR3 is 18 residues. Germline assignment: CDR1 MNHEY and CDR2 SVGEGT. In nucleotides, the CDR3 is TGTGCCAGCAGTTACTCGAGGACTAGCGGGAGGAGCACAGATACGCAGTATTTT. It codes for CASSYSRTSGRSTDTQYF.

Concerning this clone: At the DNA level, this CDR3 is encoded by other sequences in the same sample as well. This chain joins TRBV5-5 and TRBJ1-2; 8 bases are shared with TRBD1. The junction had 9 bases not matched to a gene; V was cut back by 4 bases and J by 4 bases. This CDR3 comprises 15 residues. Germline CDR1 is SGHKS and CDR2 is YYEKEE (reference sequence). CDR3 nucleotides: TGTGCCAGCAGCCCGGGGGCCGGGACAGGCTATGGCTACACCTTC. It yields the protein CASSPGAGTGYGYTF. The full variable domain, completed using reference TRBV5-5 and TRBJ1-2, is DAGVTQSPTHLIKTRGQQVTLRCSPISGHKSVSWYQQVLGQGPQFIFQYYEKEERGRGNFPDRFSARQFPNYSSELNVNALLLGDSALYLCASSPGAGTGYGYTFGSGTRLTVV.

The chain links TRBV10-3 to TRBJ2-7, with D possibly being TRBD1 (5 bases). The CDR3 loop spans 13 amino acids. From germline, CDR1 is ENHRY and CDR2 SYGVKD. V gave up 6 bases and J gave up 3 bases, with 12 bases separating them. CDR3 sequence: CAIRADDSYEQYF. Here the CDR3 DNA reads TGTGCCATCAGGGCGGATGACAGCTACGAGCAGTACTTC.

The chain recombines TRBV4-1 with TRBJ2-7; 7 bases fit TRBD1. Losses at the gene ends were 0 bases for V and 2 bases for J; bases not matched to a gene: 7. From germline, CDR1 is MGHRA and CDR2 YSYEKL. The CDR3 has 16 residues. The CDR3 is CASSQDFGTVTYEQYF. DNA for the CDR3: TGCGCCAGCAGCCAAGATTTCGGGACAGTCACCTACGAGCAGTACTTC.

V usage is TRBV4-1 and J usage is TRBJ2-2, with D possibly TRBD1 on 6 matching bases. Germline V gene data show CDR1 as MGHRA and CDR2 as YSYEKL. Trimming took off 4 bases at V and 1 base at J, with 7 bases between the two ends. This CDR3 spans 14 amino acids. CDR3 DNA sequence: TGCGCCAGCAGCCGACAGGTGAACACCGGGGAGCTGTTTTTT. Translation: CASSRQVNTGELFF.

The V and J genes are TRBV6-5 and TRBJ1-1; D not certain. Trimming took 7 bases from V and 4 from J, leaving 13 bases between them. From germline, CDR1 is MNHEY and CDR2 SVGAGI. This CDR3 spans 13 amino acids. CDR3 nucleotide sequence: TGTGCCAGCAAGGTATTCGGCGGCACTGAAGCTTTCTTT. This sequence encodes CASKVFGGTEAFF.

The chain couples TRBV11-2 to TRBJ2-7, with 7 bases fitting TRBD1. This CDR3 comprises 15 residues. Germline assignment: CDR1 SGHAT and CDR2 FQNNGV. V lost 3 bases, J lost 0 bases, and 5 bases stayed unmatched. The CDR3 is CASSFPTGSSYEQYF. DNA for the CDR3: TGTGCCAGCAGCTTCCCGACAGGGAGCTCCTACGAGCAGTACTTC.

The V call is TRBV6-5, the J call TRBJ1-4; 7 bases line up with TRBD1. The CDR3 loop spans 15 amino acids. Germline V gives CDR1 MNHEY, CDR2 SVGAGI. V shed 4 bases and J 3 bases; nucleotides not matched to a gene: 5. The CDR3 spells CASSFTGEANEKLFF. DNA of the CDR3: TGTGCCAGCAGTTTTACAGGGGAGGCTAATGAAAAACTGTTTTTT.

The chain combines TRBV7-9 with TRBJ2-1, with D tentatively TRBD2 (5 bases). There are 14 residues in the CDR3. Germline-derived CDR1 and CDR2 are SEHNR and FQNEAQ (reference sequence). V was clipped by 5 bases and J by 7 bases, with 15 bases between them. CDR3 amino acids: CASSRGRVGNEQFF. CDR3 nucleotides: TGTGCCAGCAGCCGGGGTCGAGTAGGGAATGAGCAGTTCTTC.

The CDR3 reads CASSLAGESNQPQHF. The CDR3 coding sequence is TGCGCCAGCAGCTTGGCCGGGGAAAGCAATCAGCCCCAGCATTTT. The V gene is TRBV5-1, the J gene TRBJ1-5; D unresolved. Germline-derived CDR1 and CDR2 are SGHRS and YFSETQ. V was pared by 0 bases and J by 1 base, with 8 bases between. The CDR3 is 15 residues long.

The chain employs TRBV19 and TRBJ1-4; 9 bases map to TRBD1. The CDR3 has 14 residues. Unmatched junction bases numbered 8, after V lost 8 bases and J lost 7 bases. In germline, CDR1 is LNHDA, CDR2 SQIVND (reference sequence). The CDR3 reads CASRRQGGSEKLFF. The CDR3 nucleotides are TGTGCCAGTCGGCGACAGGGGGGAAGTGAAAAACTGTTTTTT.

The J gene is TRBJ2-7, the V gene TRBV21-1; TRBD1 is the table's D call, not checked against the DNA. TRBV21-1 is given as a pseudogene. The CDR3 is 15 amino acids. The CDR3 region is CASSPRDVARDEQYF. CDR3 DNA: TGTGCCAGCAGCCCAAGAGACGTTGCCAGGGACGAGCAGTACTTC.

The chain couples TRBV6-6 to TRBJ1-1, with D tentatively TRBD1 (5 bases). Germline loops: CDR1 MNHNY, CDR2 SVGAGI (reference sequence). V shed 0 bases and J shed 6 bases, with 17 bases lying between them. The CDR3 runs to 16 residues. CDR3 sequence (DNA): TGTGCCAGCAGTTACTCCCCAATGGGGGGGGGTGCTGAAGCTTTCTTT. This gives the protein CASSYSPMGGGAEAFF.

V gene TRBV10-2 combines with J gene TRBJ2-7; perhaps TRBD2 as D (6 bases). The CDR3 runs 14 residues. Trimming took 6 bases from V and 2 from J, leaving 14 bases between them. Looked up from germline, CDR1 is WSHSY and CDR2 is SAAADI. CDR3 region: CASRALARTYEQYF. The CDR3 bases are TGCGCCAGCAGAGCCCTAGCGAGGACCTACGAGCAGTACTTC.

This chain's CDR3 is CASSSHWDSTNYGYTF. The CDR3 DNA reads as TGTGCCAGCAGCTCCCATTGGGACAGTACTAACTATGGCTACACCTTC. The V and J genes are TRBV7-8 and TRBJ1-2; 7 bases line up with TRBD1. The germline gives CDR1 SGHVS, CDR2 FQNEAQ. The J segment lost 0 bases and the V segment lost 4 bases, leaving 8 bases of the junction unmatched. CDR3 size: 16 residues.

The rearrangement uses TRBV10-3 and TRBJ2-7; 10 positions match TRBD1. The CDR3 runs to 14 residues. Losses at the gene ends were 6 bases for V and 2 bases for J; bases not matched to a gene: 4. The germline V gene has CDR1 ENHRY and CDR2 SYGVKD. CDR3 sequence: CAIRPDRGAYEQYF. Here the CDR3 DNA reads TGTGCCATCAGACCGGACAGGGGGGCCTACGAGCAGTACTTC.

In nucleotides, the CDR3 is TGTGCCAGCAGGGGAACAGGGATTGATTCACCCCTCCACTTT. Translating it yields CASRGTGIDSPLHF. The rearrangement links TRBV6-5 to TRBJ1-6, with D possibly matching TRBD1 (6 bases). This CDR3 region has 14 residues. From germline, CDR1 is MNHEY and CDR2 SVGAGI. Trimming stripped 6 bases from V and 8 bases from J, with 14 bases between.

The V and J genes are TRBV3-1 (or the pseudogene TRBV3-2) and TRBJ2-5, with D possibly matching TRBD2 (5 bases). Trimming shortened V by 2 bases and J by 5 bases, and 15 bases separated the two germline ends. The CDR3 has 15 residues. Germline V CDR1 and CDR2: LGHDT, YNNKEL (reference sequence). The CDR3 spells CASSQSLLVAETQYF. In nucleotides, the CDR3 is TGTGCCAGCAGCCAATCCCTTCTAGTAGCGGAGACCCAGTACTTC.